Shown below are 5 T cell receptor beta chains from a single sample sequenced in a study of T cells in Graves' hyperthyroidism and ophthalmopathy. Researchers amplified the TCR beta CDR3 regions from RNA transcripts. First-round RT-PCR targeting the TCR CDR3 was performed with the HTBI primer set. TCRdb passed the multiplex PCR reads through MiXCR, listing each CDR3 protein once. The table has hundreds of thousands of distinct CDR3 sequences, 38% seen once. What was sequenced was blood. These receptor sequences come from a man aged 18-30 years with Graves' hyperthyroidism.

The rearrangement links TRBV7-4 to TRBJ1-6, with TRBD1 as a possible D gene (6 bases). This CDR3 region has 13 residues. Germline values: CDR1 SGHVT, CDR2 SQSDAQ. V lost 5 bases to trimming and J lost 9 bases, with 11 bases between them. In nucleotides, the CDR3 is TGTGCCAGCAGCCCCCTGGACAGTTCACCCCTCCACTTT. Its translation: CASSPLDSSPLHF.

This clonotype was detected ten times or more. The chain combines TRBV15 with TRBJ2-2, with TRBD1 as a possible D gene (6 bases). The germline V gene encodes CDR1 LNHNV and CDR2 YYDKDF (reference sequence). Trimming took 1 base from V and 0 from J, leaving 12 bases between them. The CDR3 is made up of 17 amino acids. The CDR3 DNA sequence: TGTGCCACCAGCAGAGGGGGGCAGTTAGCGAACACCGGGGAGCTGTTTTTT. Translating gives CATSRGGQLANTGELFF.

This clonotype has ten or more counts. V gene TRBV19 combines with J gene TRBJ2-5, with 7 bases aligning to TRBD1. The CDR3 extends over 14 amino acids. V shed 6 bases, J shed 5 bases, and the junction held 9 bases outside the gene matches. CDR1 and CDR2 from the germline V gene are LNHDA and SQIVND (reference sequence). CDR3 loop: CASSNPDRRETQYF. CDR3 sequence (DNA): TGTGCCAGTAGCAATCCGGACAGGCGCGAGACCCAGTACTTC.

This rearrangement joins TRBV9 to TRBJ1-1; 7 bases are shared with TRBD1. CDR1 is SGDLS and CDR2 is YYNGEE in the germline V gene. The trim removed 4 bases at V and 1 base at J, leaving 10 bases unmatched. The CDR3 spans 16 residues. The DNA for the CDR3 is TGTGCCAGCAGCCAATCCGGACAGGACAAGAACACTGAAGCTTTCTTT. This encodes CASSQSGQDKNTEAFF. The variable domain in full, with the rest retrieved from reference TRBV9 and TRBJ1-1, is DSGVTQTPKHLITATGQRVTLRCSPRSGDLSVYWYQQSLDQGLQFLIQYYNGEERAKGNILERFSAQQFPDLHSELNLSSLELGDSALYFCASSQSGQDKNTEAFFGQGTRLTVV.

The sample holds a few counts of this clonotype. The V gene is TRBV6-6, the J gene TRBJ2-7; D gene unclear. The CDR3 contains 14 residues. The germline V gene encodes CDR1 MNHNY and CDR2 SVGAGI (reference sequence). Trimming removed 0 bases from V and 5 bases from J, with 11 bases in between. The CDR3 loop is CASSYSMRSHEQYF. Here the CDR3 DNA reads TGTGCCAGCAGTTACTCGATGCGTTCCCACGAGCAGTACTTC.